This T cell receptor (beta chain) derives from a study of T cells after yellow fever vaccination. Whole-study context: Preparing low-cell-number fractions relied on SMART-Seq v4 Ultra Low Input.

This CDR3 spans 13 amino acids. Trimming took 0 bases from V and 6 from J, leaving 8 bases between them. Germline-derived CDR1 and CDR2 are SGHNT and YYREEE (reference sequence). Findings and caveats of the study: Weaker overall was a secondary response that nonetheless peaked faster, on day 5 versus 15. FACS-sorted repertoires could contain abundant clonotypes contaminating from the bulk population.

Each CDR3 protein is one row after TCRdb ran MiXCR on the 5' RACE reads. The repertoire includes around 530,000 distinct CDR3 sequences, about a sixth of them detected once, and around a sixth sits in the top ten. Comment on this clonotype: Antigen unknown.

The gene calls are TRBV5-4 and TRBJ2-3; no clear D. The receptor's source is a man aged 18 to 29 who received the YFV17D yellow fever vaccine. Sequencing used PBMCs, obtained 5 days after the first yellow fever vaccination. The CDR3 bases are TGTGCCAGCAGCTTGGACCCTCGTGATACGCAGTATTTT. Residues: CASSLDPRDTQYF. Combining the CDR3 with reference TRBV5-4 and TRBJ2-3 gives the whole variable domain ETGVTQSPTHLIKTRGQQVTLRCSSQSGHNTVSWYQQALGQGPQFIFQYYREEENGRGNFPPRFSGLQFPNYSSELNVNALELDDSALYLCASSLDPRDTQYFGPGTRLTVL.